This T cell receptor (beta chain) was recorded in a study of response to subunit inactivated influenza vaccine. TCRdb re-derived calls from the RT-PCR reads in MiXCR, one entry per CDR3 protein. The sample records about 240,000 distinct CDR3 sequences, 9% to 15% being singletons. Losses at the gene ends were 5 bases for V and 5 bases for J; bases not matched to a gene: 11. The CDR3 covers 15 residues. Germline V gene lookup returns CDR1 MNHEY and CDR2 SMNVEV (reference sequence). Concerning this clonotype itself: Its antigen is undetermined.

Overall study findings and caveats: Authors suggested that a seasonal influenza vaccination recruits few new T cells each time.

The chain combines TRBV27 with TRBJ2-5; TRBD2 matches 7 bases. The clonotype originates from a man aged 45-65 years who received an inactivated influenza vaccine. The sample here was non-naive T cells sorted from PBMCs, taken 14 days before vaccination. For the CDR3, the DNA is TGTGCCAGCAGTCCACTAGCGCGGGACTGGGAGACCCAGTACTTC. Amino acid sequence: CASSPLARDWETQYF.